This T cell receptor (beta chain) appears in the sequencing data of a study of blood T cells in healthy people across ages. A second PCR, run for roughly 7 to 12 cycles, used a sample-barcoded 5' primer plus a J-beta primer mix. Through a template-switch adaptor with 12 random nucleotides, each cDNA molecule received a tag. TCRdb reprocessed the 5' RACE reads with MiXCR, giving one entry per CDR3 protein. The table shows roughly 1,700,000 distinct CDR3 sequences, with approximately 28% occurring only once. This CDR3 region has 13 residues. Germline lookup yields CDR1 MNHNS and CDR2 SASEGT. The sequence was collected from a woman aged 25-40 years in good health. The rearrangement uses TRBV6-1 and TRBJ2-5, with D possibly being TRBD2 (5 bases). The DNA end is more similar to TRBJ2-7, so the J call may be wrong. Input material: blood. In nucleotides, the CDR3 is TGTGCCAGCAGTGCGGGGTTTACATACGAGCAGTACTTC. It translates to CASSAGFTYEQYF.